The 14 T cell receptor beta chains below all came from one sample that was sequenced in a study of blood T cell repertoires in COVID-19 (dated by TCRdb to the early 2020s). Libraries were made using the immunoSEQ multiplex PCR assay. Drawn from immuneACCESS, this table holds only the in-frame rearrangements with V and J called that TCRdb kept. Clones are partly lost; checked studies trace under half to an unresolved V gene and leave the rest unexplained. The sample yields 250,000 to 350,000 clones; roughly 90% were counted once. Approximately 10% of the sample is held by the ten biggest clonotypes. The material sequenced was peripheral blood. The receptors stem from a woman aged 25 to 39 with COVID-19, enrolled during active disease.

The V call is TRBV9, the J call TRBJ2-1; TRBD2 matches at 9 bases. Trimming took 4 bases from V and 3 from J; bases not matched to a gene: 2. In germline, CDR1 is SGDLS, CDR2 YYNGEE. CDR3 size: 14 residues. Written as DNA, the CDR3 is TGTGCCAGCAGCCTGACTAGCGGCTACAATGAGCAGTTCTTC. Its protein product is CASSLTSGYNEQFF.

This chain uses TRBV28 with TRBJ1-1; TRBD1 is a possible D gene (5 bases). The CDR3 spans 16 residues. The V gene lost 5 bases and the J gene lost 4 bases, with 20 bases spanning the gap. Germline loops: CDR1 MDHEN, CDR2 SYDVKM. CDR3 coding DNA: TGTGCCAGCAGTCCCACCGGACGGGGGGAGTCCACTGAAGCTTTCTTT. It codes for CASSPTGRGESTEAFF.

The chain joins TRBV30 to TRBJ2-5; the D is unclear. With 4 bases removed from V and 5 bases from J, the gap between germline ends came to 14 bases. CDR3 size: 13 residues. CDR1 GTSNPN and CDR2 SVGIG come from the germline V gene (reference sequence). The CDR3 sequence is CAWTDGLRETQYF. CDR3 nucleotide sequence: TGTGCCTGGACAGACGGTCTGAGGGAGACCCAGTACTTC.

The chain is built from TRBV5-5 and TRBJ2-1, with 12 bases that match TRBD2. Germline lookup yields CDR1 SGHKS and CDR2 YYEKEE (reference sequence). The trim removed 4 bases at V and 9 bases at J, leaving 2 bases unmatched. The CDR3 is 13 residues long. CDR3: CASSRTSGTEQFF. Here the CDR3 DNA reads TGTGCCAGCAGCCGGACTAGCGGGACTGAGCAGTTCTTC.

This clone was seen a single time. The chain uses TRBV4-3 and TRBJ1-1; TRBD1 aligns across 7 bases. The ends lost 0 bases at V and 5 bases at J; junction bases unmatched: 6. This CDR3 region has 15 residues. Germline values: CDR1 LGHNA, CDR2 YSLEER. CDR3: CASSQDRGPGTEAFF. The CDR3 nucleotides read TGCGCCAGCAGCCAAGATAGGGGGCCGGGGACTGAAGCTTTCTTT.

The rearrangement joins TRBV5-1 to TRBJ1-1; 8 positions agree with TRBD1. CDR1 and CDR2 from the germline V gene are SGHRS and YFSETQ. The length of the CDR3 is 15 residues. The junction had 6 bases not matched to a gene; V was cut back by 4 bases and J by 1 base. The CDR3 region is CASSGVQGANTEAFF. CDR3 nucleotide sequence: TGCGCCAGCAGCGGGGTGCAGGGGGCGAACACTGAAGCTTTCTTT.

This chain joins TRBV28 and TRBJ1-5, with 8 positions matching TRBD1. Per the germline V gene, CDR1 is MDHEN and CDR2 is SYDVKM. The CDR3 sequence is 13 residues long. Trimming cost V 6 bases and J 7 bases; bases outside gene matches: 5. CDR3 sequence reads: CASRPDRVQPQHF. In DNA form, the CDR3 reads TGTGCCAGCAGACCGGACAGGGTCCAGCCCCAGCATTTT.

This chain connects TRBV6-1 to TRBJ2-7, with D hard to call. The CDR3 is 15 amino acids. Trimming took 3 bases from V and 3 from J, leaving 15 bases between them. The germline CDR1 and CDR2 sequences are MNHNS and SASEGT. This chain's CDR3 is CASSDRGLRNYEQYF. For the CDR3, the DNA is TGTGCCAGCAGTGATCGAGGCTTGCGGAACTACGAGCAGTACTTC.

The rearrangement joins TRBV7-2 to TRBJ2-7; D remains unclear. Looked up from germline, CDR1 is SGHTA and CDR2 is FQGNSA. The CDR3 length is 14 residues. The ends were cut back, 1 base at V and 3 bases at J, with 10 bases in the middle. The CDR3 sequence: CASSLGRFYYEQYF. The CDR3 DNA reads as TGTGCCAGCAGCTTAGGTCGATTCTACTACGAGCAGTACTTC.

The chain recombines TRBV3-1 (or the pseudogene TRBV3-2) with TRBJ2-7, with 7 bases that match TRBD1. V shed 4 bases and J 7 bases; nucleotides not matched to a gene: 10. This CDR3 region has 14 residues. The germline V gene encodes CDR1 LGHDT and CDR2 YNNKEL (reference sequence). CDR3: CASSRISTGREQYF. The CDR3 nucleotides read TGTGCCAGCAGCCGGATTTCGACAGGGCGTGAGCAGTACTTC.

The chain uses TRBV2 and TRBJ2-5, with 9 bases identical to TRBD1. This CDR3 has 16 residues. Per the germline V gene, CDR1 is SNHLY and CDR2 is FYNNEI. V lost 4 bases to trimming and J lost 4 bases; unmatched junction nucleotides: 10. The chain's CDR3 is CASSAAGTGRGETQYF. CDR3 in DNA: TGTGCCAGCAGTGCAGCCGGGACAGGGAGGGGAGAGACCCAGTACTTC.

The chain joins TRBV7-2 to TRBJ2-7; no clear D. V was cut by 0 bases and J by 3 bases, with 9 bases left in between. The CDR3 sequence is 14 residues long. Germline CDR1 is SGHTA and CDR2 is FQGNSA. The CDR3 reads CASSLASLRYEQYF. For the CDR3, the DNA is TGTGCCAGCAGCTTAGCCTCCCTCCGCTACGAGCAGTACTTC.

The chain couples TRBV6-5 to TRBJ2-1; 9 nucleotides agree with TRBD2. CDR1 and CDR2 (germline): MNHEY, SVGAGI. The CDR3 sequence is 13 residues long. The V segment lost 8 bases and the J segment 5 bases; nucleotides outside the gene matches: 4. The CDR3 here is CASGRGGHNEQFF. CDR3 bases: TGTGCCAGCGGGCGGGGGGGCCACAATGAGCAGTTCTTC.

This clone was detected once. The chain links TRBV28 to TRBJ2-7; 11 bases are shared with TRBD2. The J segment lost 4 bases and the V segment lost 6 bases, leaving 5 bases of the junction unmatched. Germline values: CDR1 MDHEN, CDR2 SYDVKM. CDR3 length: 14 residues. CDR3 in amino acids: CASSTSGSFYEQYF. Written as DNA, the CDR3 is TGTGCCAGCAGCACTAGCGGGAGTTTTTACGAGCAGTACTTC.